This record covers a single TCR beta chain. The data originate from a study of blood T cell repertoires in COVID-19. Study details: In each case, the material was cDNA or gDNA derived from T cells, B-cell-depleted T cells, or PBMCs.

Assay used: immunoSEQ multiplex PCR; TCRdb lists only in-frame clones, some missing. The repertoire includes roughly 30,000 clones, approximately 84% of them detected once, and about 39% sits in the top ten. From germline, CDR1 is MNHEY and CDR2 SVGEGT. The CDR3 loop spans 15 amino acids. V lost 4 bases to trimming and J lost 10 bases; unmatched junction nucleotides: 11. The origin of this receptor is a woman aged 80 or over with acute or convalescent COVID-19. The sample comprised peripheral blood. The chain employs TRBV6-2 or TRBV6-3 and TRBJ2-1; 9 bases are a match to TRBD1. The CDR3 DNA is TGTGCCAGCAGTTTTGTGGACAGGGGTAGGAAGGAGCAGTTCTTC. Residues: CASSFVDRGRKEQFF.